Listed here are 10 T cell receptor beta chains from one sample, sequenced in a study of CD8+CD57+ T cells in acquired aplastic anemia. Profiles of TCR beta VDJ and CDR3 were generated from a genomic DNA template. TCRdb independently ran MiXCR on the reads; one entry per CDR3 protein. The data contain 150,000 to 200,000 distinct CDR3 sequences, 64% of them seen just once; the ten biggest clones take up 35% to 55%. The sample consisted of sorted CD4+, CD8+, or CD8+CD57+ T cells (not recorded which) from PBMCs. The origin of the receptors is a human donor with severe aplastic anemia or a healthy control (not recorded which).

CDR3 DNA: TGCAGCGCGCACAGGGGGAACACTGAAGCTTTCTTT. It codes for CSAHRGNTEAFF. The rearrangement joins TRBV29-1 to TRBJ1-1; 7 bases agree with TRBD1. Germline V gene data show CDR1 as SQVTM and CDR2 as ANQGSEA. Losses at the gene ends were 7 bases for V and 1 base for J; bases not matched to a gene: 3. The CDR3 length is 12 residues.

This chain links TRBV5-1 with TRBJ1-1, with D perhaps TRBD1 (6 bases). The ends were cut back, 3 bases at V and 0 bases at J, with 9 bases in the middle. CDR3 length: 14 amino acids. The germline CDR1 and CDR2 sequences are SGHRS and YFSETQ. The CDR3 DNA follows: TGCGCCAGCAGCTCGGGACACCTGAACACTGAAGCTTTCTTT. It translates to CASSSGHLNTEAFF.

The genes are TRBV4-2 and TRBJ1-6; D unclear. Trimming removed 0 bases at V and 0 bases at J, with 3 bases between. Germline CDR1 LGHNA, CDR2 YNFKEQ. The CDR3 consists of 15 residues. DNA for the CDR3: TGTGCCAGCAGCCAAGACAGCTCCTATAATTCACCCCTCCACTTT. Translated, it gives CASSQDSSYNSPLHF.

V is TRBV20-1 and J is TRBJ2-1; maybe TRBD2 (6 bases). V was cut by 2 bases and J by 5 bases, with 16 bases left in between. Germline assignment: CDR1 DFQATT and CDR2 SNEGSKA (reference sequence). The CDR3 totals 15 residues. The CDR3 reads CSARSSGLIHNEQFF. CDR3 nucleotide sequence: TGCAGTGCTAGATCTTCGGGACTGATTCACAATGAGCAGTTCTTC.

This sequence joins TRBV5-4 and TRBJ2-7, with 8 bases aligning to TRBD1. CDR3 size: 14 residues. Germline V CDR1 and CDR2: SGHNT, YYREEE (reference sequence). The trim removed 0 bases at V and 6 bases at J, leaving 5 bases unmatched. In DNA, the CDR3 is TGTGCCAGCAGCTTGGAAGAGACAGGGGCCGAGCAGTACTTC. Translation: CASSLEETGAEQYF. Looking up the rest from reference TRBV5-4 and TRBJ2-7 gives the full variable domain: ETGVTQSPTHLIKTRGQQVTLRCSSQSGHNTVSWYQQALGQGPQFIFQYYREEENGRGNFPPRFSGLQFPNYSSELNVNALELDDSALYLCASSLEETGAEQYFGPGTRLTVT.

This clonotype was seen ten or more times. V and J are TRBV9 and TRBJ1-1; TRBD1 matches at 8 bases. Per germline, CDR1 SGDLS and CDR2 YYNGEE. CDR3 size: 18 residues. The ends lost 1 base at V and 1 base at J; junction bases unmatched: 12. CDR3 bases: TGTGCCAGCAGCGTAAACCCCCTCCGGGGGACAGGGAACACTGAAGCTTTCTTT. It yields the protein CASSVNPLRGTGNTEAFF.

The table lists this clonotype with a few counts. The V and J genes are TRBV24-1 and TRBJ1-5; D possibly corresponds to TRBD1 (6 bases). Trimming cost V 4 bases and J 6 bases, with 12 bases left between them. The CDR3 spans 14 residues. Germline CDR1 is KGHDR and CDR2 is SFDVKD. The CDR3 sequence: CATSEGGVSQPQHF. The CDR3 nucleotides are TGTGCCACCAGTGAGGGGGGCGTCAGTCAGCCCCAGCATTTT.

V gene TRBV20-1 combines with J gene TRBJ2-7, with D possibly being TRBD1 (5 bases). This CDR3 contains 14 residues. V lost 2 bases to trimming and J lost 2 bases, with 13 bases between them. Germline values: CDR1 DFQATT, CDR2 SNEGSKA (reference sequence). The CDR3 bases are TGCAGTGCTAGAAGGGGCCAGGCTACCTACGAGCAGTACTTC. Its translation is CSARRGQATYEQYF.

The chain carries TRBV20-1 and TRBJ2-7, with D perhaps matching TRBD1 (6 bases). The CDR3 has 14 amino acids. Germline-derived CDR1 and CDR2 are DFQATT and SNEGSKA (reference sequence). Trimming removed 6 bases from V and 2 bases from J, with 17 bases in between. CDR3 amino acids: CSADRDTLTYEQYF. The CDR3 DNA is TGCAGTGCGGACCGGGACACCTTGACCTACGAGCAGTACTTC.

As regards this clonotype: At one end the junction does not follow the germline gene, possibly because of a read error. J is TRBJ1-6 and V is TRBV5-1; no clear D gene. The CDR3 spans 16 residues. From germline, CDR1 is SGHRS and CDR2 YFSETQ. This CDR3 reads CASSNDAQPPNSPLHF. CDR3 nucleotides: TGTGCCAGCAGCAATGATGCCCAGCCCCCTAATTCACCCCTCCACTTT.